The rows below give T cell receptor beta chains drawn from one sample of a study of blood T cell repertoires in COVID-19. The table came from immunoSEQ multiplex PCR; TCRdb's copy has only in-frame clones and leaves some out. The sample includes fewer than 300,000 clones, approximately 91% of them seen just once. The sample was peripheral blood. The receptors here all came from a man in his late teens or twenties with active or convalescent COVID-19. The CDR3 runs from the conserved cysteine through the conserved F or W. Each record gives: V gene, J gene, clone size, D gene, CDR3 DNA, CDR3 protein. The D gene is left open where the match is weak. Size is stated for part of the rows, as once, few or many counts, or as a class when the clone is expanded.

v_gene: TRBV6-4; j_gene: TRBJ2-1; abundance: many; d_gene: .; CDR3nt: TGTGCCAGCAGTGGCAGGGGACACAATGAGCAGTTCTTC; CDR3aa: CASSGRGHNEQFF
v_gene: TRBV5-1; j_gene: TRBJ2-7; abundance: .; d_gene: .; CDR3nt: TGCGCCAGCAGCGCTGGGCCCCCCTACGAGCAGTACTTC; CDR3aa: CASSAGPPYEQYF
v_gene: TRBV27; j_gene: TRBJ1-4; abundance: .; d_gene: TRBD1; CDR3nt: TGTGCCAGCAGTTCACCCTCTCGACAGGGGCGCGCTAATGAAAAACTGTTTTTT; CDR3aa: CASSSPSRQGRANEKLFF
v_gene: TRBV14; j_gene: TRBJ1-1; abundance: .; d_gene: .; CDR3nt: TGTGCCAGCAGCCAAGAGGGGGCCGGCACTGAAGCTTTCTTT; CDR3aa: CASSQEGAGTEAFF
v_gene: TRBV4-3; j_gene: TRBJ1-5; abundance: once; d_gene: .; CDR3nt: TGCGCCAGCAGCCAAGAATACGGGGGCAATCAGCCCCAGCATTTT; CDR3aa: CASSQEYGGNQPQHF
v_gene: TRBV9; j_gene: TRBJ2-1; abundance: .; d_gene: TRBD1; CDR3nt: TGTGCCAGCAGCGCGGGACAGGCAGTGTTCTTC; CDR3aa: CASSAGQAVFF
v_gene: TRBV12-3/TRBV12-4; j_gene: TRBJ1-2; abundance: .; d_gene: .; CDR3nt: TGTGCCAGCAGTTTCGACAGCATCTATGGCTACACCTTC; CDR3aa: CASSFDSIYGYTF
v_gene: TRBV7-3; j_gene: TRBJ2-2; abundance: few; d_gene: TRBD2; CDR3nt: TGTGCCAGCAGGTCCACTAGCGGGGGACTAGCCGGGGAGCTGTTTTTT; CDR3aa: CASRSTSGGLAGELFF
v_gene: TRBV19; j_gene: TRBJ1-1; abundance: .; d_gene: TRBD1; CDR3nt: TGTGCCAGTATCCCCGCCCCGGGACAGGGTAACACTGAAGCTTTCTTT; CDR3aa: CASIPAPGQGNTEAFF
v_gene: TRBV9; j_gene: TRBJ1-2; abundance: .; d_gene: TRBD1; CDR3nt: TGTGCCAGCAGCGTAGGTACAGGGGCGGCCGGCTACACCTTC; CDR3aa: CASSVGTGAAGYTF